These T cell receptor beta chains were read from a single sample in a study of Graves' ophthalmopathy and Graves' hyperthyroidism. TCRdb re-derived calls from the multiplex PCR reads in MiXCR, one entry per CDR3 protein. Found here are about 640,000 distinct CDR3 sequences, about 41% of them singletons; the top ten hold over 2.5%. Sequences were obtained from peripheral blood. Receptor source: an adult man with Graves' ophthalmopathy. The CDR3 runs from the conserved cysteine through the conserved F or W. The D gene is left open where the match is weak. The listing skips clone size in some rows; elsewhere it reads once, few, many or a size class.

j_call clone_size d_call cdr3_length v_call cdr3_nt cdr3_aa
TRBJ1-2 many TRBD1 14 TRBV2 TGTGCCAGCACGTTCAGGGGGTCAAACTATGGCTACACCTTC CASTFRGSNYGYTF
TRBJ1-3 many TRBD1 14 TRBV19 TGTGCCAGTAGTCCTGGGACAGAAGGAAACACCATATATTTT CASSPGTEGNTIYF
TRBJ1-5 . . 17 TRBV15 TGTGCCACCAGCAGTGCTAACAGGGTTTTCGGCAATCAGCCCCAGCATTTT CATSSANRVFGNQPQHF
TRBJ1-5 few . 13 TRBV4-1 TGCGCCAGCAGCCAAGTTGGGGATCAGCCCCAGCATTTT CASSQVGDQPQHF
TRBJ2-3 . TRBD2 16 TRBV7-9 TGTGCCAGCAGCTTAGCAGCGGGAGGCGGCACAGATACGCAGTATTTT CASSLAAGGGTDTQYF
TRBJ1-5 many TRBD1 14 TRBV4-1 TGCGCCAGCAGCCAAGGGACAGGGGCTCAGCCCCAGCATTTT CASSQGTGAQPQHF
TRBJ1-2 . . 16 TRBV10-3 TGTGCCAGCAGTCCGAAGGGCGTCAGGGTGCCGGGCGGCTACACCTTC CASSPKGVRVPGGYTF
TRBJ1-6 . TRBD1 16 TRBV7-9 TGTGCCAGCAGCTTGGGGGGACAGGCCGATTACTCACCCCTCCACTTT CASSLGGQADYSPLHF
TRBJ2-3 . . 17 TRBV25-1 TGTGCCAGCACCCCAACGGCTTTTGCGGCCCCCACAGATACGCAGTATTTT CASTPTAFAAPTDTQYF
TRBJ1-2 many TRBD1 14 TRBV7-2 TGTGCCAGCAGCTTCGACAGGGGGAACTATGGCTACACCTTC CASSFDRGNYGYTF
TRBJ1-2 . . 14 TRBV12-3/TRBV12-4 TGTGCCAGCAGTCGAGTACAGGGAACCTATGGCTACACCTTC CASSRVQGTYGYTF
TRBJ1-1 many . 13 TRBV12-3/TRBV12-4 TGTGCCAGCAGTCCGGGTCCTCAAGGGGAAGCTTTCTTT CASSPGPQGEAFF
TRBJ1-1 few . 13 TRBV27 TGTGCCAGCAGTGTTTTGTGGGGGACTGAAGCTTTCTTT CASSVLWGTEAFF
TRBJ1-1 once . 12 TRBV25-1 TGTGCCAGCACCTCAGAGGCAGGGAGGACTTTCTTT CASTSEAGRTFF
TRBJ2-1 . . 13 TRBV10-3 TGTGCCACGCACTCGGACACGTCCAATGAGCAGTTCTTC CATHSDTSNEQFF
TRBJ2-2 many . 14 TRBV7-7 TGTGCCAGCAGCTTAGTTCCGGAGGCCGGGGAGCTGTTTTTT CASSLVPEAGELFF
TRBJ1-5 . . 14 TRBV10-3 TGTGCCATCAGTGAGGGACAGCGCAATCAGCCCCAGCATTTT CAISEGQRNQPQHF
TRBJ1-2 many . 16 TRBV4-1 TGCGCCAGCAGCCAGGCGGGGTCAGGGCCTCTCTATGGCTACACCTTC CASSQAGSGPLYGYTF
TRBJ2-6 . TRBD2 15 TRBV29-1 TGCAGCTTGGCTAGCGGGAGGGCTGGGGCCAACGTCCTGACTTTC CSLASGRAGANVLTF
TRBJ2-7 many TRBD2 17 TRBV10-2 TGCGCCAGCAGTGAGTTTAGGACTAGCGGGGGATTCTACGAGCAGTACTTC CASSEFRTSGGFYEQYF
TRBJ2-7 few . 13 TRBV20-1 TGCAGTGCTAGCCCCGGGACGGAATACGAGCAGTACTTC CSASPGTEYEQYF
TRBJ1-5 . . 14 TRBV10-3 TGTGCCATCTGGGAGGGACACCGATACCAGCCCCAGCATTTT CAIWEGHRYQPQHF
TRBJ2-7 many . 13 TRBV10-2 TGCGCCAGCAGTGAGTACAGCTCCTACGAGCAGTACTTC CASSEYSSYEQYF
TRBJ1-1 many . 14 TRBV7-9 TGTGCCAGCAGCTCCGGGATTTTGAACACTGAAGCTTTCTTT CASSSGILNTEAFF
TRBJ1-1 many . 14 TRBV2 TGTGCCAGCAGTGACGAGCGGAGGAACACTGAAGCTTTCTTT CASSDERRNTEAFF
TRBJ2-5 many . 16 TRBV7-8 TGTGCCAGCAGCTTAGCCAAGACAGCTTACCAAGAGACCCAGTACTTC CASSLAKTAYQETQYF
TRBJ2-7 . . 13 TRBV10-3 TGTGCCAGCAGTTACAACAGGGGGGGGGAGCAGTACTTC CASSYNRGGEQYF
TRBJ1-2 . . 11 TRBV29-1 TGCAACGAAGGGACGGACTATGGCTACACCTTC CNEGTDYGYTF
TRBJ1-1 few . 13 TRBV9 TGTGCCAGCAGCCTTCAGACGAGATCTGAAGCTTTCTTT CASSLQTRSEAFF
TRBJ2-6 many . 11 TRBV25-1 TGTGCCAGCAGTGAAGGGACCGTCCTGACTTTC CASSEGTVLTF
TRBJ1-6 many TRBD1 15 TRBV7-9 TGTGCCAGCAGCTCCTACAGGGACAGAAATTCACCCCTCCACTTT CASSSYRDRNSPLHF
TRBJ2-7 few . 13 TRBV20-1 TGCAGTGCTGCCGTTAACCAGAACTACGAGCAGTACTTC CSAAVNQNYEQYF
TRBJ2-5 . . 14 TRBV5-6 TGTGCCAGCAGCTTGGAGGACAGACCAGAGACCCAGTACTTC CASSLEDRPETQYF
TRBJ2-5 . TRBD1 14 TRBV5-6 TGTGCCAGCAGCTTTACAGGGGGCCAAGAGACCCAGGACTTC CASSFTGGQETQDF